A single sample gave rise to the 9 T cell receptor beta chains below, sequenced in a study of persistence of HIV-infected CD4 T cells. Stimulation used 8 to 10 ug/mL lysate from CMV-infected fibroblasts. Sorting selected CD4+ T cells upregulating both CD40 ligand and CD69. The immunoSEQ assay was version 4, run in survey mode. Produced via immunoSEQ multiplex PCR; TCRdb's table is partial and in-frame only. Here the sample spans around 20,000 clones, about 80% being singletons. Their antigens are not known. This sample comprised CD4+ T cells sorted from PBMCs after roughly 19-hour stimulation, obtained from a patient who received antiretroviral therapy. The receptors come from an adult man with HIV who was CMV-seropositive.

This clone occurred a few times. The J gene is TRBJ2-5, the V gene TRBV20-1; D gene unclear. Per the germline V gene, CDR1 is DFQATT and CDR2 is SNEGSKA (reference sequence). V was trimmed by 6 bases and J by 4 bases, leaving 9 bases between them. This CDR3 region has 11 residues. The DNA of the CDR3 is TGCAGTGCCGGGCAGTCAGAGACCCAGTACTTC. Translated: CSAGQSETQYF.

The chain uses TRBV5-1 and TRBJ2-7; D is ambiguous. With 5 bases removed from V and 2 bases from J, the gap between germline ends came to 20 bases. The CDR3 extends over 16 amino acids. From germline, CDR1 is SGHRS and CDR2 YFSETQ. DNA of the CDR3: TGCGCCAGCAGTCTGGTAGGGTCGGGTAATACCTACGAGCAGTACTTC. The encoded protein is CASSLVGSGNTYEQYF.

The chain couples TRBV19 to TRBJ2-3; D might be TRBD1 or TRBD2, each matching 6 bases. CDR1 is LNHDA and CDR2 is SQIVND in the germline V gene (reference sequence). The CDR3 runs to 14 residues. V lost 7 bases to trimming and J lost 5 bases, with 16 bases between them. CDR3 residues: CASKRAGVRDTQYF. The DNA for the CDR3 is TGTGCCAGTAAGCGGGCAGGGGTTAGAGATACGCAGTATTTT.

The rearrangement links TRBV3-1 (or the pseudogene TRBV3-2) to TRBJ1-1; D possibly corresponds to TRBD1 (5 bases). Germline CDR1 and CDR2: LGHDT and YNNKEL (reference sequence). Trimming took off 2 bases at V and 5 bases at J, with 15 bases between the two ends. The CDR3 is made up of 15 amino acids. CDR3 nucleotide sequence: TGTGCCAGCAGCCAACCGACCTTTGGGGGAACTGAAGCTTTCTTT. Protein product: CASSQPTFGGTEAFF.

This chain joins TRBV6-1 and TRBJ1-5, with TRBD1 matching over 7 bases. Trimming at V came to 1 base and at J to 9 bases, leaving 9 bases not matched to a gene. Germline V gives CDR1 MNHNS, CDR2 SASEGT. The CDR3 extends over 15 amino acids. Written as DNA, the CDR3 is TGTGCCAGCAGTGAAGAGGGTACAGGGGTACGGCCCCAGCATTTT. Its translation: CASSEEGTGVRPQHF.

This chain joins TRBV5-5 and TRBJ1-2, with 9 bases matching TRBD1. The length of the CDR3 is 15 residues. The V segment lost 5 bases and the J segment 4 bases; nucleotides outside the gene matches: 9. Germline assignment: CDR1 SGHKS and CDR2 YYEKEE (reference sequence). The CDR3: CASSYAGTGTYGYTF. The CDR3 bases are TGTGCCAGCAGTTACGCCGGGACAGGGACCTATGGCTACACCTTC.

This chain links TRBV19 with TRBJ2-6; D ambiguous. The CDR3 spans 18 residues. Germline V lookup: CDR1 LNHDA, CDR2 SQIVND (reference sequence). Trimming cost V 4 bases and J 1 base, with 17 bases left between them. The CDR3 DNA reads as TGTGCCAGTAGTACCACCCCACTGGACGGATCTGGGGCCAACGTCCTGACTTTC. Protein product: CASSTTPLDGSGANVLTF.

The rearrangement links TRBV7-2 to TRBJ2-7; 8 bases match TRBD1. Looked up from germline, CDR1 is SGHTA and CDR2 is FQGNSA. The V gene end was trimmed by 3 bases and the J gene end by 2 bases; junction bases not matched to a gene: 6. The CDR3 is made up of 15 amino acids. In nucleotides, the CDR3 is TGTGCCAGCAGCTTCCGGACAGGGCCCGCCTACGAGCAGTACTTC. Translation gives CASSFRTGPAYEQYF.

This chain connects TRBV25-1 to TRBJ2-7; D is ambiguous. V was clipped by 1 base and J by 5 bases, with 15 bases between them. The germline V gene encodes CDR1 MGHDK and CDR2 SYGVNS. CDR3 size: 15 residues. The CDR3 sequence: CASSESGVRAHEQYF. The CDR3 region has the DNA TGTGCCAGCAGTGAATCAGGCGTGCGAGCCCACGAGCAGTACTTC.